These 20 T cell receptor beta chains were all obtained from the same sample, sequenced in a study of cytomegalovirus exposure and HLA in healthy donors. A multiplex PCR was run with 60 Vbeta primers and 13 Jbeta primers. TCRdb's table, derived via immunoSEQ multiplex PCR, lists solely in-frame clones and lacks some. The profile shows around 100,000 clones, 65% to 90% of them singletons. Sequenced input: PBMCs. All receptors come from a woman between 65 and 79 years old in good health and CMV-seropositive.

The chain links TRBV19 to TRBJ2-3; a weak D match, TRBD2 (7 bases). The CDR3 is 15 residues long. Germline CDR1 LNHDA, CDR2 SQIVND (reference sequence). Trimming left V 7 bases short and J 1 base short, with 15 bases between. Written as DNA, the CDR3 is TGTGCCAGTATCGGAGGGGGGGCGGGCACAGATACGCAGTATTTT. It translates to CASIGGGAGTDTQYF.

This sequence joins TRBV5-4 and TRBJ2-3, with 8 bases identical to TRBD1. The CDR3 is made up of 15 amino acids. V lost 4 bases and J lost 2; bases outside the gene matches: 6. The germline CDR1 and CDR2 sequences are SGHNT and YYREEE (reference sequence). CDR3 nucleotides: TGTGCCAGCAGCGGAGGGACAGGTATCACAGATACGCAGTATTTT. Its protein is CASSGGTGITDTQYF. The variable domain in full, completed from reference TRBV5-4 and TRBJ2-3, reads ETGVTQSPTHLIKTRGQQVTLRCSSQSGHNTVSWYQQALGQGPQFIFQYYREEENGRGNFPPRFSGLQFPNYSSELNVNALELDDSALYLCASSGGTGITDTQYFGPGTRLTVL.

This chain connects TRBV19 to TRBJ2-5; D remains unclear. The DNA end favors TRBJ2-7, so the J call may be wrong. The CDR3 is 14 residues long. CDR1 LNHDA and CDR2 SQIVND come from the germline V gene (reference sequence). The CDR3: CASSTQPLSYEQYF. DNA for the CDR3: TGTGCCAGTTCAACACAGCCCCTCTCCTACGAGCAGTACTTC.

The J gene is TRBJ1-4, the V gene TRBV9; the match to TRBD1 covers 7 bases. V trimming: 0 bases; J trimming: 6 bases; junction bases outside the gene matches: 2. The CDR3 has 14 residues. Germline V gene sequence: CDR1 SGDLS, CDR2 YYNGEE. CDR3 in amino acids: CASSVGGTDEKLFF. The DNA for the CDR3 is TGTGCCAGCAGCGTAGGCGGGACAGATGAAAAACTGTTTTTT.

This clone showed up just once. The J gene is TRBJ2-1, the V gene TRBV15, with a weak D call TRBD2 (6 bases). Trimming shortened V by 2 bases and J by 7 bases, and 15 bases separated the two germline ends. Germline lookup yields CDR1 LNHNV and CDR2 YYDKDF (reference sequence). The CDR3 is made up of 15 amino acids. The CDR3 bases are TGTGCCACCAGCAGAATGGGTGGCGGGAAGAATGAGCAGTTCTTC. This encodes CATSRMGGGKNEQFF. Full variable domain (outside the CDR3, taken from reference TRBV15 and TRBJ2-1): DAMVIQNPRYQVTQFGKPVTLSCSQTLNHNVMYWYQQKSSQAPKLLFHYYDKDFNNEADTPDNFQSRRPNTSFCFLDIRSPGLGDTAMYLCATSRMGGGKNEQFFGPGTRLTVL.

This clone was observed a single time. The J gene is TRBJ1-5, the V gene TRBV10-1; 8 bases are shared with TRBD1. Germline trimming cut 6 bases from V and 7 bases from J; bases unmatched to any gene: 5. The CDR3 length is 13 residues. Germline loops: CDR1 WNHNN, CDR2 SYGVQD (reference sequence). This chain's CDR3 is CASSSRTGQPQHF. The CDR3, as DNA: TGCGCCAGCAGCTCCCGGACAGGGCAGCCCCAGCATTTT.

V usage is TRBV10-3 and J usage is TRBJ1-1; a possible D gene is TRBD1 (6 bases). Trimming took 6 bases from V and 5 from J, leaving 13 bases between them. Germline CDR1 is ENHRY and CDR2 is SYGVKD. This CDR3 has 13 residues. CDR3 sequence: CAIRSGVGTEAFF. Written as DNA, the CDR3 is TGTGCCATCAGATCAGGGGTAGGTACTGAAGCTTTCTTT.

This clone was counted a single time. The V gene is TRBV11-2, the J gene TRBJ2-2, with D unresolved. Germline V gives CDR1 SGHAT, CDR2 FQNNGV. The CDR3 length is 13 residues. Deletions cut 2 bases from V and 5 bases from J, with 6 bases between. Written as DNA, the CDR3 is TGTGCCAGCAGCTTACTTCCTACCGGGGAGCTGTTTTTT. Its translation is CASSLLPTGELFF.

This sequence joins TRBV7-3 and TRBJ2-1; 7 bases match TRBD2. V shed 5 bases, J shed 3 bases, and the junction held 7 bases outside the gene matches. The germline V gene encodes CDR1 SGHTA and CDR2 FQGTGA. The CDR3 length is 15 residues. CDR3 residues: CASSPKGGSYNEQFF. Written as DNA, the CDR3 is TGTGCCAGCAGCCCCAAAGGCGGGAGCTACAATGAGCAGTTCTTC.

This clone was seen a few times. The chain uses TRBV7-2 and TRBJ2-1, with TRBD2 as a possible D gene (5 bases). Between the trimmed V and J ends, which lost 2 bases and 0 bases, there was a span of 8 bases. The germline CDR1 and CDR2 sequences are SGHTA and FQGNSA. This CDR3 has 15 amino acids. For the CDR3, the DNA is TGTGCCAGCAGCTTATTTGGGAGCTCCTACAATGAGCAGTTCTTC. Protein sequence: CASSLFGSSYNEQFF. The entire variable domain, with the rest obtained from reference TRBV7-2 and TRBJ2-1, is as follows: GAGVSQSPSNKVTEKGKDVELRCDPISGHTALYWYRQSLGQGLEFLIYFQGNSAPDKSGLPSDRFSAERTGGSVSTLTIQRTQQEDSAVYLCASSLFGSSYNEQFFGPGTRLTVL.

This clone was found a few times. The genes are TRBV29-1 and TRBJ1-1; D perhaps matches TRBD1 (6 bases). This CDR3 has 14 residues. Trimming shortened V by 3 bases and J by 1 base, and 12 bases separated the two germline ends. Germline V CDR1 and CDR2: SQVTM, ANQGSEA. The CDR3 protein is CSVDGQYGNTEAFF. CDR3 nucleotides: TGCAGCGTTGATGGACAGTATGGGAACACTGAAGCTTTCTTT.

To note about this clone: The junction differs from germline at one of its ends, possibly a read error. The chain carries TRBV7-7 and TRBJ2-5; 11 nucleotides match TRBD2. The germline V gene has CDR1 SSHAT and CDR2 FNYEAQ (reference sequence). CDR3 length: 14 amino acids. In DNA form, the CDR3 reads TGTGCTAGCAGCTTAGCGGGAGGGGCGGAGACCCAGTACTTC. This translates into CASSLAGGAETQYF.

The V call is TRBV14, the J call TRBJ2-5, with a weak D call TRBD2 (6 bases). CDR1 is SGHDN and CDR2 is FVKESK in the germline V gene. Deletions cut 4 bases from V and 4 bases from J, with 10 bases between. The CDR3 has 13 residues. CDR3 nucleotides: TGTGCCAGCAGCCCCACCGGGGGAGAGACCCAGTACTTC. Amino acid sequence: CASSPTGGETQYF.

The V gene is TRBV19, the J gene TRBJ2-3, with TRBD2 identical over 7 bases. CDR1 and CDR2 from the germline V gene are LNHDA and SQIVND (reference sequence). The CDR3 is 14 amino acids. The V segment lost 8 bases and the J segment 3 bases; nucleotides outside the gene matches: 8. The CDR3 region is CASRSTSLTDTQYF. In nucleotides, the CDR3 is TGTGCCAGTCGTTCGACTAGCCTAACAGATACGCAGTATTTT.

Only one count was recorded for this clone. The chain couples TRBV7-9 to TRBJ2-5, with 7 bases that match TRBD1. V dropped 5 bases and J dropped 3; count of bases not matched to a gene: 3. Germline CDR1 reads SEHNR; CDR2 reads FQNEAQ (reference sequence). This CDR3 is built from 13 residues. The CDR3 nucleotides are TGTGCCAGCAGCGGGACAGCCAAAGAGACCCAGTACTTC. This gives the protein CASSGTAKETQYF. The whole variable domain, remainder taken from reference TRBV7-9 and TRBJ2-5, is DTGVSQNPRHKITKRGQNVTFRCDPISEHNRLYWYRQTLGQGPEFLTYFQNEAQLEKSRLLSDRFSAERPKGSFSTLEIQRTEQGDSAMYLCASSGTAKETQYFGPGTRLLVL.

The gene calls are TRBV15 and TRBJ2-5; a weak D match, TRBD1 (5 bases). Germline assignment: CDR1 LNHNV and CDR2 YYDKDF (reference sequence). There are 14 residues in the CDR3. V was trimmed by 0 bases and J by 3 bases, leaving 8 bases between them. CDR3 sequence reads: CATSRDLGEETQYF. CDR3 bases: TGTGCCACCAGCAGAGATTTAGGGGAAGAGACCCAGTACTTC.

This rearrangement joins TRBV4-3 to TRBJ2-5, with 7 nucleotides matching TRBD2. The J call is doubtful: the DNA matches TRBJ2-7 better. This CDR3 contains 15 residues. Germline CDR1 LGHNA, CDR2 YSLEER. CDR3: CASSQGGGSRYEQYF. For the CDR3, the DNA is TGCGCCAGCAGCCAAGGGGGCGGGAGCCGCTACGAGCAGTACTTC.

The rearrangement uses TRBV4-2 and TRBJ2-3; possibly TRBD1 for D (6 bases). Germline-derived CDR1 and CDR2 are LGHNA and YNFKEQ. This CDR3 has 14 amino acids. V lost 0 bases and J lost 11, with 15 bases in between. In DNA, the CDR3 is TGTGCCAGCAGCCAAGACAGGGCTACAGGGCAGCAGTATTTT. Residues: CASSQDRATGQQYF.

The CDR3 here is CASSRGLAGVDEQYF. CDR3 nucleotide sequence: TGTGCCAGCAGTCGCGGACTAGCGGGAGTGGACGAGCAGTACTTC. This chain uses TRBV7-3 with TRBJ2-7; 13 nucleotides line up with TRBD2. Unmatched junction bases numbered 7, after V lost 6 bases and J lost 5 bases. CDR1 is SGHTA, CDR2 FQGTGA, per germline. The CDR3 has 15 residues.

The rearrangement joins TRBV10-1 to TRBJ2-3, with 9 positions matching TRBD2. The CDR3 is 16 amino acids. Germline CDR1 WNHNN, CDR2 SYGVQD (reference sequence). V gave up 2 bases and J gave up 4 bases; unmatched junction bases: 7. DNA for the CDR3: TGCGCCAGCAGTGAGAAGCTCGCGGGAGGGCCAGATACGCAGTATTTT. It encodes CASSEKLAGGPDTQYF.